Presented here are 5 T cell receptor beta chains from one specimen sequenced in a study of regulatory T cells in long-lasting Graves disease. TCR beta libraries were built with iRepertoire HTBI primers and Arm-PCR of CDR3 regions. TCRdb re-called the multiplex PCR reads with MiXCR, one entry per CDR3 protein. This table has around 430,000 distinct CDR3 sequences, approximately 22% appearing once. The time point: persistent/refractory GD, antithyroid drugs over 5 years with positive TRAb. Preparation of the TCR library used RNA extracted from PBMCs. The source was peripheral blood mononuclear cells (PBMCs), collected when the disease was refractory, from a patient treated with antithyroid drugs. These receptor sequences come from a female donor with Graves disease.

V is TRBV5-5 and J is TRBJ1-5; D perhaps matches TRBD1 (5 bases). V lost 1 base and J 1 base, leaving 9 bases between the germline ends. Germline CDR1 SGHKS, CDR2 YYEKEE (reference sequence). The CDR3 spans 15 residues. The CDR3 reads CASSLYGGSNQPQHF. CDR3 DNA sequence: TGTGCCAGCAGCTTGTATGGGGGGAGCAATCAGCCCCAGCATTTT.

The chain's CDR3 is CASSPAGTGRGELFF. The CDR3 DNA follows: TGTGCCAGCAGTCCGGCCGGGACAGGGAGAGGGGAGCTGTTTTTT. The J gene is TRBJ2-2, the V gene TRBV12-3 or TRBV12-4, with 9 bases fitting TRBD1. V lost 5 bases and J lost 8; bases outside the gene matches: 9. The CDR3 is 15 residues long.

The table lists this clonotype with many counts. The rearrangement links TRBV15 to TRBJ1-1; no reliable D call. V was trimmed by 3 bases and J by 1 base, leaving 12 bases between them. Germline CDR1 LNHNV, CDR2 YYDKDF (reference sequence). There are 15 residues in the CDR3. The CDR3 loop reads CATSRLGLTNTEAFF. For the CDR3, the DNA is TGTGCCACCAGCAGGCTGGGGTTAACGAACACTGAAGCTTTCTTT.

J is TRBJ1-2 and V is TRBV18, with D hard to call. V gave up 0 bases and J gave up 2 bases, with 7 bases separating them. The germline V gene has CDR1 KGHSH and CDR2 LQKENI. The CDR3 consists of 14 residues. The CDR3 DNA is TGTGCCAGCTCACCACCGGCGGGGAACTATGGCTACACCTTC. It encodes CASSPPAGNYGYTF.

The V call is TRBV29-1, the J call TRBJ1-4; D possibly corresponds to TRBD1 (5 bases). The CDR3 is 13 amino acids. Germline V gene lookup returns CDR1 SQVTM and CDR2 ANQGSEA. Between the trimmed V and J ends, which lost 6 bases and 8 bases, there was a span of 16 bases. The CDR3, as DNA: TGCAGCGTGGCCGACTTGGCAGGGGAAAAACTGTTTTTT. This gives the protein CSVADLAGEKLFF.